This T cell receptor (beta chain) came from a study of blood T cell repertoires in COVID-19. Study at large: Samples taken during acute and convalescent COVID-19 were collected in the United States, Italy and Spain. T cells, B-cell-depleted T cells, or PBMCs provided the cDNA or gDNA that served as material.

As handled by the study authors: Estimates of nucleated cell counts were drawn from the amplification of reference gene primers. The table came from immunoSEQ multiplex PCR; TCRdb's copy has only in-frame clones and leaves some out. D and trimming come from the DNA, and the V and J calls and clone size come from that table. The top ten hold approximately 2.8% of the sample, which has about 140,000 clones, around 89% seen once. The CDR3 length is 14 residues. V was trimmed by 0 bases and J by 7 bases, leaving 12 bases between them. Germline V gene lookup returns CDR1 LGHNA and CDR2 YSLEER. The TCR was taken from a woman in her fifties or sixties with active COVID-19. V is TRBV4-3 and J is TRBJ1-2; possibly TRBD1 for D (5 bases). The sample comprised peripheral blood. The CDR3 DNA sequence: TGCGCCAGCAGCCAAGAGAAGGGAGGGGTTGGCTACACCTTC. Protein sequence: CASSQEKGGVGYTF.